The 22 T cell receptor beta chains below were found in one sample sequenced in a study of T cells after yellow fever vaccination. MiXCR, applied by TCRdb to the 5' RACE reads, yields one record per CDR3 protein. The sample lists just under 600,000 distinct CDR3 sequences; approximately 13% were seen once. The sequenced sample was PBMCs, obtained on the day of the yellow fever booster vaccination. The source of these receptors is a man younger than 45 who received the YFV17D yellow fever vaccine.

This clonotype occurred a few times. The chain joins TRBV4-3 to TRBJ1-3; D unresolved. Per germline, CDR1 LGHNA and CDR2 YSLEER. The V and J ends lost 1 base and 2 bases respectively, with 12 bases between them. This CDR3 spans 16 amino acids. The CDR3 DNA is TGCGCCAGCAGCCAAGTCAGGCTTGATACTGGAAACACCATATATTTT. As protein: CASSQVRLDTGNTIYF.

This clonotype was detected only a few times. Here the CDR3 reads CATDLGTGVYNEQFF. The CDR3 nucleotides are TGTGCCACCGACTTAGGGACAGGGGTCTACAATGAGCAGTTCTTC. The chain carries TRBV7-2 and TRBJ2-1; 10 bases agree with TRBD1. V was clipped by 10 bases and J by 3 bases; unmatched bases: 9. This CDR3 has 15 amino acids. CDR1 and CDR2 (germline): SGHTA, FQGNSA.

The sample holds a few counts of this clonotype. V and J are TRBV6-2 or TRBV6-3 and TRBJ2-2; D ambiguous. Looked up from germline, CDR1 is MNHEY and CDR2 is SVGEGT. The V end lost 4 bases, the J end lost 8 bases, and 14 bases lay between the germline ends. This CDR3 comprises 14 residues. CDR3 bases: TGTGCCAGCAGTTCCGTCCCATTGGTAGGGGAGCTGTTTTTT. Translated, it gives CASSSVPLVGELFF.

This chain joins TRBV5-1 and TRBJ1-1; TRBD1 is a possible D gene (5 bases). V lost 3 bases and J lost 1, with 10 bases in between. The CDR3 extends over 14 amino acids. The germline V gene encodes CDR1 SGHRS and CDR2 YFSETQ. DNA of the CDR3: TGCGCCAGCAGCTCGAAAGACAGGAACACTGAAGCTTTCTTT. It yields the protein CASSSKDRNTEAFF. The full variable domain, in which reference TRBV5-1 and TRBJ1-1 provide the parts outside the CDR3, is KAGVTQTPRYLIKTRGQQVTLSCSPISGHRSVSWYQQTPGQGLQFLFEYFSETQRNKGNFPGRFSGRQFSNSRSEMNVSTLELGDSALYLCASSSKDRNTEAFFGQGTRLTVV.

V and J are TRBV29-1 and TRBJ2-5, with 9 bases identical to TRBD1. V lost 1 base to trimming and J lost 5 bases; unmatched junction nucleotides: 11. The CDR3 extends over 16 amino acids. Germline CDR1 is SQVTM and CDR2 is ANQGSEA. CDR3 protein: CSVEALPGQGAETQYF. CDR3 coding DNA: TGCAGCGTTGAAGCCCTCCCGGGACAGGGAGCGGAGACCCAGTACTTC. Drawing the rest from reference TRBV29-1 and TRBJ2-5, the complete variable domain is SAVISQKPSRDICQRGTSLTIQCQVDSQVTMMFWYRQQPGQSLTLIATANQGSEATYESGFVIDKFPISRPNLTFSTLTVSNMSPEDSSIYLCSVEALPGQGAETQYFGPGTRLLVL.

In this sample, this clonotype turned up a few times. The chain uses TRBV21-1 and TRBJ2-1; the table's D call TRBD1 went unverified against the DNA. TRBV21-1 is described as a pseudogene. CDR3 length equals 14 residues. The DNA of the CDR3 is TGTGCCAGCAGCAAAGTAGACCTAGGGGGTGAGCAGTTCTTC. It yields the protein CASSKVDLGGEQFF.

This clonotype was recorded many times. The V call is TRBV25-1, the J call TRBJ2-1; the match to TRBD2 covers 7 bases. The CDR3 runs 14 residues. Trimming took 4 bases from V and 5 from J; bases not matched to a gene: 5. Germline V CDR1 and CDR2: MGHDK, SYGVNS. The CDR3 region is CASSGAGAHNEQFF. CDR3 nucleotides: TGTGCCAGCAGTGGGGCGGGAGCCCACAATGAGCAGTTCTTC.

The J gene is TRBJ2-3, the V gene TRBV7-2; D is possibly TRBD1 or TRBD2 (5 bases each). This CDR3 region has 15 residues. V was trimmed by 2 bases and J by 4 bases, leaving 13 bases between them. Germline lookup yields CDR1 SGHTA and CDR2 FQGNSA. CDR3 in amino acids: CASSLPRGDADTQYF. In DNA form, the CDR3 reads TGTGCCAGCAGCTTACCCCGAGGGGACGCAGATACGCAGTATTTT.

This clonotype was seen ten or more times. The CDR3 DNA reads TGTGCCAGCGGCACCGGGGAGCTGTTTTTT. Translation gives CASGTGELFF. The chain joins TRBV12-3 or TRBV12-4 to TRBJ2-2; no reliable D call. V gave up 8 bases and J gave up 4 bases, with 2 bases separating them. The CDR3 is 10 amino acids.

This clonotype turned up a few times. The CDR3 coding sequence is TGTGCCAGCAGCCCAATGCACTCCTACGAGCAGTACTTC. It encodes CASSPMHSYEQYF. The gene calls are TRBV7-9 and TRBJ2-7; D is unresolved. V was pared by 5 bases and J by 0 bases, with 8 bases between. Germline CDR1 reads SEHNR; CDR2 reads FQNEAQ (reference sequence). The CDR3 loop spans 13 amino acids.

This clonotype came up once. The rearrangement joins TRBV7-2 to TRBJ1-1; D may be TRBD1 (6 bases). Trimming took 3 bases from V and 4 from J, leaving 12 bases between them. The CDR3 is 14 residues long. Germline CDR1 SGHTA, CDR2 FQGNSA. CDR3 residues: CASSFYRDGTEAFF. For the CDR3, the DNA is TGTGCCAGCAGCTTTTACAGGGACGGCACTGAAGCTTTCTTT.

This clonotype appeared a few times. The chain links TRBV11-1 to TRBJ2-1, with 15 bases that match TRBD2. CDR3 size: 18 residues. V lost 5 bases and J lost 4; bases outside the gene matches: 9. The germline CDR1 and CDR2 sequences are SGHAT and FQDESV (reference sequence). The DNA for the CDR3 is TGTGCCAGCAGCCCGGGACTAGCGGGAGGTGGAGGGTACAATGAGCAGTTCTTC. Protein: CASSPGLAGGGGYNEQFF.

V is TRBV18 and J is TRBJ2-7, with 8 bases fitting TRBD2. J was trimmed by 7 bases and V by 6 bases; bases with no gene match: 14. Germline V CDR1 and CDR2: KGHSH, LQKENI. The CDR3 extends over 15 amino acids. CDR3 bases: TGTGCCAGCTCCCGGGCGTTAGGCGGGAGGAATGAGCAGTACTTC. As protein: CASSRALGGRNEQYF. The complete variable domain, with remaining parts taken from reference TRBV18 and TRBJ2-7, reads NAGVMQNPRHLVRRRGQEARLRCSPMKGHSHVYWYRQLPEEGLKFMVYLQKENIIDESGMPKERFSAEFPKEGPSILRIQQVVRGDSAAYFCASSRALGGRNEQYFGPGTRLTVT.

There are a few counts of this clonotype. The chain combines TRBV11-3 with TRBJ2-1; 10 bases align to TRBD2. The CDR3 is 17 residues long. CDR1 is SGHNT and CDR2 is YENEEA in the germline V gene. J lost 4 bases, V lost 5 bases, and 11 bases had no gene match. CDR3 amino acids: CASSPSPQREGYNEQFF. CDR3 coding DNA: TGTGCCAGCAGCCCTAGCCCCCAGCGGGAGGGGTACAATGAGCAGTTCTTC.

The rearrangement joins TRBV20-1 to TRBJ2-1; D not certain. V was cut by 0 bases and J by 4 bases, with 16 bases left in between. The CDR3 extends over 16 amino acids. Per the germline V gene, CDR1 is DFQATT and CDR2 is SNEGSKA (reference sequence). DNA for the CDR3: TGCAGTGCTAGAGATCTTGGTGACCCCCCATACAATGAGCAGTTCTTC. Its protein product is CSARDLGDPPYNEQFF.

The V gene is TRBV12-3 or TRBV12-4, the J gene TRBJ2-7; 10 nucleotides align to TRBD2. This CDR3 has 15 residues. V shed 3 bases and J 0 bases; nucleotides not matched to a gene: 2. This chain's CDR3 is CASSFRTSGSYEQYF. The DNA for the CDR3 is TGTGCCAGCAGTTTCCGGACTAGCGGCTCCTACGAGCAGTACTTC.

The rearrangement links TRBV25-1 to TRBJ1-6, with 7 nucleotides matching TRBD1. There are 16 residues in the CDR3. Germline values: CDR1 MGHDK, CDR2 SYGVNS. V was pared by 3 bases and J by 8 bases, with 10 bases of the junction left unmatched. CDR3 protein: CASSDPRQGGDSPLHF. CDR3 DNA sequence: TGTGCCAGCAGTGACCCCCGCCAGGGGGGGGATTCACCCCTCCACTTT.

The chain recombines TRBV12-3 or TRBV12-4 with TRBJ2-1; weak D call: TRBD1 (6 bases). This CDR3 has 14 amino acids. Trimming removed 6 bases at V and 8 bases at J, with 17 bases between. The CDR3 is CASSNRKGVDEQFF. In DNA form, the CDR3 reads TGTGCCAGCAGCAACAGGAAGGGGGTTGATGAGCAGTTCTTC.

The chain joins TRBV25-1 to TRBJ2-6; a weak D match, TRBD1 (5 bases). Per the germline V gene, CDR1 is MGHDK and CDR2 is SYGVNS. CDR3 length: 13 residues. The V end lost 5 bases, the J end lost 4 bases, and 6 bases lay between the germline ends. CDR3 bases: TGTGCCAGCAGTAGGGGAGGGGCCAACGTCCTGACTTTC. Encoded protein: CASSRGGANVLTF.

There are a few counts of this clonotype. The chain combines TRBV5-1 with TRBJ2-7; a weak D match, TRBD2 (7 bases). V lost 7 bases and J 1 base, leaving 18 bases between the germline ends. Germline-derived CDR1 and CDR2 are SGHRS and YFSETQ. The CDR3 length is 15 residues. The CDR3 loop is CASGEGGTLSYEQYF. CDR3 coding DNA: TGCGCCAGCGGGGAGGGGGGGACACTTTCCTACGAGCAGTACTTC.

This clonotype came up a few times. The V gene is TRBV29-1, the J gene TRBJ1-1; D is possibly TRBD1 (5 bases). Deletions cut 6 bases from V and 2 bases from J, with 13 bases between. From germline, CDR1 is SQVTM and CDR2 ANQGSEA. The length of the CDR3 is 13 residues. CDR3 loop: CSVAGTRNTEAFF. DNA of the CDR3: TGCAGCGTCGCTGGGACGAGAAACACTGAAGCTTTCTTT.

In its sample, this clonotype was seen a few times. This chain joins TRBV20-1 and TRBJ2-7; D possibly corresponds to TRBD2 (6 bases). V dropped 5 bases and J dropped 0 bases, with 14 bases sitting between them. CDR3 length: 14 amino acids. Germline assignment: CDR1 DFQATT and CDR2 SNEGSKA (reference sequence). CDR3 coding DNA: TGCAGTGCTTCGGAGACTAGGTCCTCCTACGAGCAGTACTTC. This translates into CSASETRSSYEQYF.